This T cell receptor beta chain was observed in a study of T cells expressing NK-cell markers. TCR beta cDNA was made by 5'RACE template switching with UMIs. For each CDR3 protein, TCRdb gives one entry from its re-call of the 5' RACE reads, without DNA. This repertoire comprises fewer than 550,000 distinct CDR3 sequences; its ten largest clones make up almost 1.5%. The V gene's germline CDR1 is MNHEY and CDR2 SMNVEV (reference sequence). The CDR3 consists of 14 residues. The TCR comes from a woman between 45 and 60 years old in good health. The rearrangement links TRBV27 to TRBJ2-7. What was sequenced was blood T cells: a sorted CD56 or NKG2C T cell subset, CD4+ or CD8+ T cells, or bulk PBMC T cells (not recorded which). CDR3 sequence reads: CASSLGFARREQYF.